Below, 4 T cell receptor beta chains from the same sample are listed, as sequenced in a study of cytomegalovirus exposure and HLA in healthy donors. PCR amplification relied on 60 Vbeta primers (plus 13 Jbeta primers). Sequencing was performed with immunoSEQ multiplex PCR; in TCRdb, only in-frame clones are kept and a portion is missing. The top ten clones hold about 4.3% of a sample with some 100,000 clones, about 70% of them seen once. Specimen: PBMCs. The receptors originated from a woman younger than 35 in good health and CMV-seropositive.

CDR3 nucleotides: TGTGCCAGCAGTTTTTCTTACGAGCAGTACTTC. This sequence encodes CASSFSYEQYF. This chain uses TRBV28 with TRBJ2-7; D not certain. The CDR3 loop spans 11 amino acids. In germline, CDR1 is MDHEN, CDR2 SYDVKM. V lost 3 bases and J 4 bases, leaving 4 bases between the germline ends.

The chain has TRBV27 and TRBJ2-6; 7 nucleotides line up with TRBD2. The CDR3 is 17 residues long. Germline CDR1 and CDR2: MNHEY and SMNVEV (reference sequence). V trimming: 2 bases; J trimming: 0 bases; junction bases outside the gene matches: 4. The chain's CDR3 is CASSLLAAPSGANVLTF. CDR3 bases: TGTGCCAGCAGTTTACTAGCGGCTCCCTCTGGGGCCAACGTCCTGACTTTC.

The count of this clone is one. Compared with germline, one end of the junction differs, possibly owing to a read error. The V and J genes are TRBV27 and TRBJ2-7; 7 bases match TRBD2. The germline CDR1 and CDR2 sequences are MNHEY and SMNVEV (reference sequence). This CDR3 has 13 amino acids. The CDR3 here is CASSTTGRLAEAF. The CDR3 DNA reads as TGTGCCAGCAGTACCACCGGTCGCCTAGCGGAGGCCTTT.

V usage is TRBV7-8 and J usage is TRBJ2-5; 7 bases line up with TRBD1. There are 14 residues in the CDR3. V gave up 5 bases and J gave up 2 bases; unmatched junction bases: 5. Germline assignment: CDR1 SGHVS and CDR2 FQNEAQ. The CDR3 here is CASSPRTGQETQYF. CDR3 sequence (DNA): TGTGCCAGCAGCCCTAGGACAGGTCAAGAGACCCAGTACTTC.